Listed below are T cell receptor beta chains from one sample, sequenced in a study of blood T cell repertoires in COVID-19. This table comes from immunoSEQ multiplex PCR, and its TCRdb copy is limited to in-frame clones, with some not included. The table shows 300,000 or so clones, with 70% to 90% occurring only once. Sequenced input: peripheral blood. These receptors all come from a woman aged 45 to 65 who had recovered from COVID-19. CDR3s include the opening cysteine and the closing phenylalanine or tryptophan. The order of the fields is D gene, V gene, J gene, clone size, CDR3 protein, CDR3 DNA. D genes are given only for firm matches. Some rows have no size entry. The others give once, few or many, or a class for an expanded clone.

d_call: NA
v_call: TRBV6-2/TRBV6-3
j_call: TRBJ2-7
clone_size: NA
cdr3_aa: CASSYFGTYEQYF
cdr3_nt: TGTGCCAGCAGTTATTTCGGGACCTACGAGCAGTACTTC

d_call: TRBD1
v_call: TRBV5-1
j_call: TRBJ1-1
clone_size: NA
cdr3_aa: CASSPGTGNTEAFF
cdr3_nt: TGCGCCAGCAGCCCCGGGACAGGGAACACTGAAGCTTTCTTT

d_call: TRBD2
v_call: TRBV5-4
j_call: TRBJ2-3
clone_size: NA
cdr3_aa: CASSLSAGDADTQYF
cdr3_nt: TGTGCCAGCAGTCTATCGGCGGGAGACGCAGATACGCAGTATTTT

d_call: TRBD1
v_call: TRBV12-3/TRBV12-4
j_call: TRBJ1-1
clone_size: NA
cdr3_aa: CASRGTGTEAFF
cdr3_nt: TGTGCCAGCAGGGGGACAGGGACTGAAGCTTTCTTT

d_call: NA
v_call: TRBV7-9
j_call: TRBJ1-1
clone_size: NA
cdr3_aa: CASSLDLGGTEAFF
cdr3_nt: TGTGCCAGCAGCTTAGATCTCGGCGGCACTGAAGCTTTCTTT

d_call: TRBD1
v_call: TRBV28
j_call: TRBJ1-2
clone_size: NA
cdr3_aa: CASSWTGDRGYTF
cdr3_nt: TGTGCCAGCAGCTGGACAGGGGATCGTGGCTACACCTTC

d_call: NA
v_call: TRBV5-5
j_call: TRBJ2-1
clone_size: NA
cdr3_aa: CASSLRLADNEQFF
cdr3_nt: TGTGCCAGCAGCTTGCGGTTAGCGGACAATGAGCAGTTCTTC

d_call: TRBD1
v_call: TRBV7-2
j_call: TRBJ2-5
clone_size: NA
cdr3_aa: CASSPGQAGYF
cdr3_nt: TGTGCCAGCAGCCCAGGACAGGCGGGCTACTTC

d_call: NA
v_call: TRBV6-2/TRBV6-3
j_call: TRBJ1-1
clone_size: few
cdr3_aa: CASSAQTYRRYTEAFF
cdr3_nt: TGTGCCAGCAGTGCCCAGACCTACCGGAGGTACACTGAAGCTTTCTTT

d_call: NA
v_call: TRBV2
j_call: TRBJ2-1
clone_size: once
cdr3_aa: CASSPLVGARYNEQFF
cdr3_nt: TGTGCCAGCAGTCCTCTGGTGGGAGCGAGGTACAATGAGCAGTTCTTC

d_call: NA
v_call: TRBV11-3
j_call: TRBJ2-1
clone_size: NA
cdr3_aa: CASSSRGGRNEQFF
cdr3_nt: TGTGCCAGCAGTTCTAGGGGGGGCAGGAATGAGCAGTTCTTC

d_call: NA
v_call: TRBV30
j_call: TRBJ1-1
clone_size: once
cdr3_aa: CAWRRRQGSTEAFF
cdr3_nt: TGTGCCTGGAGAAGGAGGCAGGGGAGCACTGAAGCTTTCTTT

d_call: TRBD2
v_call: TRBV3-1/TRBV3-2
j_call: TRBJ2-1
clone_size: NA
cdr3_aa: CASSQGAGGEQFF
cdr3_nt: TGTGCCAGCAGCCAAGGTGCGGGGGGGGAGCAGTTCTTC

d_call: NA
v_call: TRBV4-2
j_call: TRBJ2-5
clone_size: NA
cdr3_aa: CASSQEVAEETQYF
cdr3_nt: TGTGCCAGCAGCCAAGAAGTGGCAGAAGAGACCCAGTACTTC

d_call: TRBD1
v_call: TRBV2
j_call: TRBJ1-1
clone_size: NA
cdr3_aa: CASRYRGTTTEAFF
cdr3_nt: TGTGCCAGCAGATACAGGGGGACAACCACTGAAGCTTTCTTT

d_call: NA
v_call: TRBV30
j_call: TRBJ1-3
clone_size: NA
cdr3_aa: CAWGQNSGNTIYF
cdr3_nt: TGTGCCTGGGGACAGAACTCTGGAAACACCATATATTTT

d_call: NA
v_call: TRBV6-5
j_call: TRBJ1-2
clone_size: NA
cdr3_aa: CASSRIGQNYGYTF
cdr3_nt: TGTGCCAGCAGCCGAATAGGACAGAACTATGGCTACACCTTC

d_call: NA
v_call: TRBV5-1
j_call: TRBJ1-3
clone_size: NA
cdr3_aa: CASSPERGGNTIYF
cdr3_nt: TGCGCCAGCAGCCCGGAAAGAGGTGGAAACACCATATATTTT

d_call: NA
v_call: TRBV28
j_call: TRBJ1-5
clone_size: NA
cdr3_aa: CASSSWGRVNQPQHF
cdr3_nt: TGTGCCAGCAGTTCGTGGGGCAGGGTCAATCAGCCCCAGCATTTT

d_call: NA
v_call: TRBV30
j_call: TRBJ1-1
clone_size: NA
cdr3_aa: CAWSGRSEAFF
cdr3_nt: TGTGCCTGGAGCGGGAGATCTGAAGCTTTCTTT

d_call: NA
v_call: TRBV4-2
j_call: TRBJ1-6
clone_size: NA
cdr3_aa: CASSQDPRSDSPLHF
cdr3_nt: TGTGCCAGCAGCCAAGACCCCAGGTCGGATTCACCCCTCCACTTT

d_call: TRBD2
v_call: TRBV14
j_call: TRBJ2-5
clone_size: NA
cdr3_aa: CASSQLIAGGGQETQYF
cdr3_nt: TGTGCCAGCAGCCAACTCATAGCGGGAGGGGGCCAAGAGACCCAGTACTTC

d_call: NA
v_call: TRBV19
j_call: TRBJ1-5
clone_size: NA
cdr3_aa: CASSIVTDQPQHF
cdr3_nt: TGTGCCAGTAGTATAGTCACGGATCAGCCCCAGCATTTT

d_call: NA
v_call: TRBV6-5
j_call: TRBJ2-1
clone_size: once
cdr3_aa: CASSYSRDSSYNEQFF
cdr3_nt: TGTGCCAGCAGTTACTCGAGAGATAGCTCCTACAATGAGCAGTTCTTC

d_call: TRBD1
v_call: TRBV28
j_call: TRBJ1-6
clone_size: NA
cdr3_aa: CASKGSGGESSPLHF
cdr3_nt: TGTGCCAGCAAGGGTTCAGGGGGTGAAAGTTCACCCCTCCACTTT

d_call: TRBD1
v_call: TRBV7-9
j_call: TRBJ1-2
clone_size: few
cdr3_aa: CASSFGQGGDYGYTF
cdr3_nt: TGTGCCAGCAGCTTTGGACAGGGAGGGGACTATGGCTACACCTTC

d_call: TRBD1
v_call: TRBV28
j_call: TRBJ2-4
clone_size: once
cdr3_aa: CASSPTGLLKNIQYF
cdr3_nt: TGTGCCAGCAGTCCGACAGGGCTCCTTAAAAACATTCAGTACTTC

d_call: NA
v_call: TRBV5-6
j_call: TRBJ1-1
clone_size: NA
cdr3_aa: CASSAVNTEAFF
cdr3_nt: TGTGCCAGCAGCGCGGTGAACACTGAAGCTTTCTTT

d_call: TRBD2
v_call: TRBV3-1/TRBV3-2
j_call: TRBJ2-7
clone_size: NA
cdr3_aa: CASSQGDSGRGEQYF
cdr3_nt: TGTGCCAGCAGCCAAGGTGATAGCGGGAGAGGGGAGCAGTACTTC

d_call: TRBD1
v_call: TRBV7-9
j_call: TRBJ2-6
clone_size: NA
cdr3_aa: CASSRPGTGLSGANVLTF
cdr3_nt: TGTGCCAGCAGCCGACCTGGGACAGGGCTCTCTGGGGCCAACGTCCTGACTTTC

d_call: TRBD1
v_call: TRBV28
j_call: TRBJ1-5
clone_size: NA
cdr3_aa: CASHNRGDQPQHF
cdr3_nt: TGTGCCAGCCACAACAGGGGCGATCAGCCCCAGCATTTT

d_call: TRBD1
v_call: TRBV30
j_call: TRBJ2-2
clone_size: NA
cdr3_aa: CAWAEQGAIGELFF
cdr3_nt: TGTGCCTGGGCAGAACAGGGGGCGATCGGGGAGCTGTTTTTT

d_call: NA
v_call: TRBV3-1/TRBV3-2
j_call: TRBJ1-5
clone_size: NA
cdr3_aa: CASSQGQSYQPQHF
cdr3_nt: TGTGCCAGCAGCCAAGGACAGAGTTATCAGCCCCAGCATTTT

d_call: TRBD1
v_call: TRBV29-1
j_call: TRBJ1-5
clone_size: NA
cdr3_aa: CSAQTGGGNQPQHF
cdr3_nt: TGCAGCGCACAAACAGGGGGCGGCAATCAGCCCCAGCATTTT

d_call: NA
v_call: TRBV7-9
j_call: TRBJ2-7
clone_size: NA
cdr3_aa: CASSFGGVSSYEQYF
cdr3_nt: TGTGCCAGCAGCTTTGGAGGGGTGAGCTCCTACGAGCAGTACTTC

d_call: NA
v_call: TRBV7-2
j_call: TRBJ1-4
clone_size: NA
cdr3_aa: CASSLTGLEKLFF
cdr3_nt: TGTGCCAGCAGCTTAACAGGGTTGGAAAAACTGTTTTTT

d_call: NA
v_call: TRBV24-1
j_call: TRBJ2-5
clone_size: NA
cdr3_aa: CATSGQGVETQYF
cdr3_nt: TGTGCCACCAGTGGCCAAGGGGTCGAGACCCAGTACTTC

d_call: TRBD2
v_call: TRBV19
j_call: TRBJ2-1
clone_size: NA
cdr3_aa: CASSTPPTSVNEQFF
cdr3_nt: TGTGCCAGTAGTACCCCACCGACTAGCGTCAATGAGCAGTTCTTC

d_call: NA
v_call: TRBV11-2
j_call: TRBJ2-7
clone_size: NA
cdr3_aa: CASSSPGVGKAEQYF
cdr3_nt: TGTGCCAGCAGCTCTCCGGGAGTTGGAAAGGCCGAGCAGTACTTC

d_call: TRBD2
v_call: TRBV7-9
j_call: TRBJ2-1
clone_size: NA
cdr3_aa: CASTGTSGINEQFF
cdr3_nt: TGTGCCAGCACTGGAACTAGCGGGATTAATGAGCAGTTCTTC

d_call: NA
v_call: TRBV11-3
j_call: TRBJ2-2
clone_size: NA
cdr3_aa: CASSPIGGPGELFF
cdr3_nt: TGTGCCAGCAGCCCCATCGGGGGGCCCGGGGAGCTGTTTTTT

d_call: TRBD2
v_call: TRBV5-6
j_call: TRBJ2-5
clone_size: few
cdr3_aa: CASSGGGAQYF
cdr3_nt: TGTGCCAGCAGCGGGGGGGGAGCCCAGTACTTC